One and the same sample provided the 10 T cell receptor beta chains below, sequenced in a study of immune evolution from preneoplasia to lung adenocarcinoma. Libraries were prepared by immunoSEQ multiplex PCR; TCRdb keeps only in-frame clonotypes and omits some of them. The sample has some 3,600 clones, about three quarters seen once. The sequenced material came from FFPE adjacent normal lung tissue. These receptors were obtained from a person aged 65-85 years with lung adenocarcinoma.

The V call is TRBV19, the J call TRBJ1-1, with TRBD1 matching over 8 bases. Germline loops: CDR1 LNHDA, CDR2 SQIVND (reference sequence). After removal of 5 bases from V and 4 bases from J, the junction contained 6 bases not matched to a gene. This CDR3 region has 14 residues. The CDR3 DNA reads as TGTGCCAGTAGTTATACAGGGGGAAGCACTGAAGCTTTCTTT. Translating gives CASSYTGGSTEAFF. The full variable domain, rest sourced from reference TRBV19 and TRBJ1-1, is DGGITQSPKYLFRKEGQNVTLSCEQNLNHDAMYWYRQDPGQGLRLIYYSQIVNDFQKGDIAEGYSVSREKKESFPLTVTSAQKNPTAFYLCASSYTGGSTEAFFGQGTRLTVV.

The chain combines TRBV11-3 with TRBJ2-1; 10 bases line up with TRBD2. This CDR3 has 15 amino acids. V was clipped by 5 bases and J by 6 bases; unmatched bases: 7. Germline lookup yields CDR1 SGHNT and CDR2 YENEEA. The CDR3 DNA reads as TGTGCCAGCAGCATCGGACTAGCGGCCAGCAATGAGCAGTTCTTC. Encoded protein: CASSIGLAASNEQFF.

This clone has only a few counts. The genes are TRBV19 and TRBJ2-3, with D unclear. Germline CDR1 reads LNHDA; CDR2 reads SQIVND (reference sequence). This CDR3 region has 13 residues. The V gene lost 5 bases and the J gene lost 2 bases, with 8 bases spanning the gap. Here the CDR3 reads CASSYTFTDTQYF. CDR3 sequence (DNA): TGTGCCAGTAGTTACACGTTCACAGATACGCAGTATTTT.

The rearrangement uses TRBV5-6 and TRBJ2-1, with D perhaps assigned TRBD1 or TRBD2 (5 bases each). Trimming stripped 3 bases from V and 8 bases from J, with 27 bases between. The CDR3 totals 18 residues. CDR1 and CDR2 (germline): SGHDT, YYEEEE. CDR3 sequence (DNA): TGTGCCAGCAGCTCCCCCTCAGATGGTCGGGGCGGCGGAGATGAGCAGTTCTTC. Translation gives CASSSPSDGRGGGDEQFF.

This clone has more than one count but fewer than ten. The genes are TRBV4-3 and TRBJ2-2; perhaps TRBD2 as D (6 bases). This CDR3 is 16 amino acids long. Trimming removed 2 bases from V and 7 bases from J, with 17 bases in between. Germline V gene data show CDR1 as LGHNA and CDR2 as YSLEER. This CDR3 reads CASSQSSGLINGELFF. The CDR3 DNA is TGCGCCAGCAGCCAATCCAGCGGGCTTATTAACGGGGAGCTGTTTTTT.

The chain combines TRBV7-6 with TRBJ1-6; TRBD1 matches at 8 bases. CDR1 is SGHVS and CDR2 is FNYEAQ in the germline V gene. The CDR3 runs to 14 residues. V was pared by 5 bases and J by 8 bases, with 5 bases of the junction left unmatched. CDR3 in amino acids: CASSLQGVHSPLHF. CDR3 coding DNA: TGTGCCAGCAGCCTACAGGGGGTACATTCACCCCTCCACTTT.

A single count supports this clone. This rearrangement joins TRBV6-5 to TRBJ2-3; possible D gene TRBD1, 5 bases. Germline CDR1 MNHEY, CDR2 SVGAGI. The V end lost 6 bases, the J end lost 4 bases, and 11 bases lay between the germline ends. The CDR3 runs 13 residues. CDR3 residues: CASRAGRADTQYF. CDR3 bases: TGTGCCAGCAGGGCAGGCAGGGCAGATACGCAGTATTTT.

This chain connects TRBV6-5 to TRBJ2-3; D not resolved. The CDR3 has 13 residues. V lost 6 bases and J 0 bases, leaving 7 bases between the germline ends. The germline V gene encodes CDR1 MNHEY and CDR2 SVGAGI. The CDR3, as DNA: TGTGCCAGCAGGCTTCATAGCACAGATACGCAGTATTTT. Amino acids: CASRLHSTDTQYF.

In the case of this clone: One end of the junction does not line up with germline, which may come from a read error. V usage is TRBV14 and J usage is TRBJ2-3, with 16 nucleotides matching TRBD2. Germline V CDR1 and CDR2: SGHDN, FVKESK. This CDR3 is built from 20 residues. CDR3 nucleotide sequence: TGTGCCAGTAGCCAAGAAGGCGGGACTAGCGGGAGGGTGGTCACAGATACGCAGTATTTT. Protein: CASSQEGGTSGRVVTDTQYF.

This clone was observed a handful of times. The rearrangement links TRBV5-4 to TRBJ2-7, with 9 bases aligning to TRBD2. Germline assignment: CDR1 SGHNT and CDR2 YYREEE (reference sequence). CDR3 length: 15 amino acids. The J segment lost 7 bases and the V segment lost 5 bases, leaving 13 bases of the junction unmatched. CDR3 sequence reads: CASRSEAGGLGEQYF. CDR3 sequence (DNA): TGTGCCAGCAGGAGCGAAGCGGGAGGACTGGGGGAGCAGTACTTC.